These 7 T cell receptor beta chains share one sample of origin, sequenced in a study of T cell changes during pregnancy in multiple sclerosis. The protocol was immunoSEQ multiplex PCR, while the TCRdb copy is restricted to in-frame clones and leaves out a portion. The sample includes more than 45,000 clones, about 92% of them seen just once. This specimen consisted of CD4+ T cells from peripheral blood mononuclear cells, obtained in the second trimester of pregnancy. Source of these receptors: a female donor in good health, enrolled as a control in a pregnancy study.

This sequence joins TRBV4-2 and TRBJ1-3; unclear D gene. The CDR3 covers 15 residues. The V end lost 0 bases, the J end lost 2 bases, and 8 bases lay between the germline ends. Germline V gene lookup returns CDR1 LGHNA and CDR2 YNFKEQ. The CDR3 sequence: CASSQEGRAGNTIYF. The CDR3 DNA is TGTGCCAGCAGCCAAGAGGGCAGAGCTGGAAACACCATATATTTT.

CDR3 DNA sequence: TGTGCCAGCAGTTTCATGAACACTGAAGCTTTCTTT. Translating it yields CASSFMNTEAFF. The chain couples TRBV28 to TRBJ1-1; D remains unclear. This CDR3 has 12 residues. Between the trimmed V and J ends, which lost 3 bases and 0 bases, there was a span of 2 bases. From germline, CDR1 is MDHEN and CDR2 SYDVKM.

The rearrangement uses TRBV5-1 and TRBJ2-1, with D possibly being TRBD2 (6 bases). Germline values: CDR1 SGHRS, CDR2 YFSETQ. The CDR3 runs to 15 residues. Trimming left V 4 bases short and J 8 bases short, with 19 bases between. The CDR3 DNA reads TGCGCCAGCAGCGTGCGGGTCGGAGGGGTAGATGAGCAGTTCTTC. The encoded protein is CASSVRVGGVDEQFF.

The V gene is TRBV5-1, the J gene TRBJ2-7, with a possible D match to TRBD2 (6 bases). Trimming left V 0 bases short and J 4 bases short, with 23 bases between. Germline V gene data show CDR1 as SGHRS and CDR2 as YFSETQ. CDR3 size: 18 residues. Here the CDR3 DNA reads TGCGCCAGCAGCTTGGTAGGCGGGCCCCAAGGCGGGGTATACGAGCAGTACTTC. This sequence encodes CASSLVGGPQGGVYEQYF.

The CDR3 DNA follows: TGTGCCAGCAGTCACCCCCGGGGACAGGGAGGGTACGAGCAGTACTTC. Its protein is CASSHPRGQGGYEQYF. The chain links TRBV28 to TRBJ2-7; 9 positions agree with TRBD1. Losses at the gene ends were 5 bases for V and 4 bases for J; bases not matched to a gene: 12. Germline V gene data show CDR1 as MDHEN and CDR2 as SYDVKM. The CDR3 loop spans 16 amino acids.

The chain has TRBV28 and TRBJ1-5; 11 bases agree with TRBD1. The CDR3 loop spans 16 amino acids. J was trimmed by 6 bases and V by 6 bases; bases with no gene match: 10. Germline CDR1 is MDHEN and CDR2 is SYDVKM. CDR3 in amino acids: CASRNHGQGASQPQHF. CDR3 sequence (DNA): TGTGCCAGCAGAAACCATGGACAGGGGGCTAGTCAGCCCCAGCATTTT.

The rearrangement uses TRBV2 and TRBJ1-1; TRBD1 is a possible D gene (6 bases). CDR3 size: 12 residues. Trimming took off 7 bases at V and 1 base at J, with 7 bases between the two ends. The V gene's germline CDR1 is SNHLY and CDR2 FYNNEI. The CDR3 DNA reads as TGTGCCAGCAAGGGGGAGAACACTGAAGCTTTCTTT. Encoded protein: CASKGENTEAFF.